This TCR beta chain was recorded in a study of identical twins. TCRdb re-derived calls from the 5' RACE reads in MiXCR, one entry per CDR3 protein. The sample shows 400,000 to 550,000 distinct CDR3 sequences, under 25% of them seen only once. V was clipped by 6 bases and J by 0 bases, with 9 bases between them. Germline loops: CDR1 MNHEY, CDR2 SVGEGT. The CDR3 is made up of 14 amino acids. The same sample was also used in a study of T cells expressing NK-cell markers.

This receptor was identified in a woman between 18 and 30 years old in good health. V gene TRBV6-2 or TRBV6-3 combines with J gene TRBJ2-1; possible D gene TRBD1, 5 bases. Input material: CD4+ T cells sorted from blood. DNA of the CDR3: TGTGCCAGCAGAAGACAGAGCTCCTACAATGAGCAGTTCTTC. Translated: CASRRQSSYNEQFF.